This paragraph covers one T cell receptor beta chain sequence. Its antigen is not yet known. The sample holds no much larger clone one base away, and base qualities are not on file. Using the deep immunoSEQ assay, TCR CDR3 regions were amplified from genomic DNA by multiplex PCR. Extracted genomic DNA from each cell subset was spread evenly across all wells of several immunoSEQ 96-well plates, with each plate serving as a replicate. Each replicate PCR for sorted subsets received roughly 200 ng genomic DNA, equal to about 30,000 T cell genomes. Purified libraries were measured with a Qubit 3.0 fluorometer, size-checked on a Bioanalyzer 2100, and measured again with the KAPA Library Quantification kit. Every immunoSEQ 96-well plate was sequenced on a separate single-read 150-cycle Illumina NextSeq 550 flow cell. Turning to the authors' computational methods: Because the immunoSEQ output held only junctional sequences and lacked quality scores, the filtering could not match the filtering applied to full-length reads. To assign V/J genes and CDR3, sequences were annotated against IMGT germline references using PyIR, a Python wrapper for IgBLAST v1.9. Reads were removed for weak V/J assignments (E-value above 1e-6), missing CDR3, stop codons, out-of-frame junctions, or ambiguous translated residues. V3J clonotypes were defined as sequences sharing the same inferred V gene, J gene, and CDR3 amino acid sequence. Percentage overlap between repertoires was computed as shared unique clonotypes divided by the size of the smaller repertoire. Three approaches were used to assess repertoire richness: RTK rarefaction, the Chao1 estimator, and Recon v2.1 estimates of unobserved clonotypes. OLGA was used to compute generation probabilities for all TCRbeta clonotypes that the gDNA method yielded from a handful of donors. TCRdb provides this immuneACCESS table in a form limited to in-frame rearrangements. Some clones are lacking; in checked studies, under half of them reflect an unresolved V gene, and why the rest are absent is not known. Clone size and V and J calls were adopted from that table, with D and trimming inferred from the DNA. This sample has around 550,000 clones in its table, and roughly 96% of those were observed once. The ten biggest clones cover approximately 0.11% of the sample.

This record comes from a study of shared clonotypes between healthy human individuals (dated by TCRdb to 2018 to 2021). Regarding the research as a whole: A couple of women and three men aged 18 to 49 years were included in the cohort. Per donor, leukapheresis produced somewhere between about 0.94 and 9.5 billion PBMCs. To estimate repertoire size and how much clonotypes are shared between individuals, the study performed deep sequencing of blood TCR repertoires from a handful of healthy adults. Per donor, three plates each were used for CD4 naive and CD4 memory, two for CD8 naive, and one for CD8 memory. Different laboratories and diverse techniques were used to prepare libraries and sequence TCR repertoires, to increase sequencing depth and limit assay-specific biases. The full study reports these points: Compared with non-shared clonotypes, clonotypes shared by all four sorted-subset donors had higher generation probabilities. Naive subsets generally had larger estimated clonotype richness than memory subsets. Even with the large sequencing depth, rarefaction of the sorted-subset datasets indicated that sequencing was incomplete. When four donors were compared, the shared fraction of clonotypes was about 5% for naive CD4, about 4% for naive CD8, about 2.4% for memory CD4, and roughly 0.43% for memory CD8. Sampling was limited to blood, and TCR repertoires in tissue likely differ from TCR repertoires in blood. Pairwise subsampling indicated that sequencing depth was expected to affect the degree of clonotype sharing among donors. The genetic and exposure-history diversity represented was limited by the small number of donors.

For the CD8 naive samples, CD45RO-negative cells were positively selected for CCR7, yielding a CD45RA+CCR7+ population from which TemRA cells were excluded. Healthy HIV-negative adults with no recently reported acute infections or vaccinations were included as donors. Every donor was a Caucasian adult residing in Nashville, Tennessee, USA. Blood was collected by leukapheresis, and PBMCs were isolated by Ficoll-Histopaque density gradient centrifugation and then cryopreserved in liquid nitrogen vapor phase. Purity and quantity of every magnetically sorted T cell population were checked by analytical flow cytometry. Genomic DNA was isolated from each sorted fraction and quantified by UV absorbance on a Nanodrop 2000c. Trimming at the junction amounts to 0 bases on V and 5 bases on J, and the germline ends lie 11 bases apart. The germline V gene provides CDR1 WSHSY and CDR2 SAAADI. CDR3 length: 14 amino acids, cysteine to phenylalanine. Only the CDR3 DNA is retained, 42 bases long and in frame from the first base.

The receptor was isolated from a woman aged 25 to 39 in good health. Sequenced sample: naive CD8+ T cells sorted from blood. Reading the label with the study, this specimen's cell subset or site is: CD45RA+CCR7+. The chain links TRBV10-2 with TRBJ2-7, with the D gene not clear enough to name. CDR3 sequence: CASSESAGPHEQYF. The nucleotide sequence reads as follows: TGCGCCAGCAGTGAGTCGGCAGGACCTCACGAGCAGTACTTC.